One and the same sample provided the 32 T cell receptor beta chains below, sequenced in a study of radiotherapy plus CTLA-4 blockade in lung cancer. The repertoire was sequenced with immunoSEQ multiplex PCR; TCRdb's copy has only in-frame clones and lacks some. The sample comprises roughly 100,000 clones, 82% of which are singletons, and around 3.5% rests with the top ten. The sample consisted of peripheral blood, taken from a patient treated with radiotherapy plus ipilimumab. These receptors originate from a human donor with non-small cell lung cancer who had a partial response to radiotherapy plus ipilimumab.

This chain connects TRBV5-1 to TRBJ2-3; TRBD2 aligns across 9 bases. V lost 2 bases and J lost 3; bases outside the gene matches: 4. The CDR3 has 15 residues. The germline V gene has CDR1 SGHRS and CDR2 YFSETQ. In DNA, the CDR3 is TGCGCCAGCAGCTTTCTAGCGGGATCAACAGATACGCAGTATTTT. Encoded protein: CASSFLAGSTDTQYF.

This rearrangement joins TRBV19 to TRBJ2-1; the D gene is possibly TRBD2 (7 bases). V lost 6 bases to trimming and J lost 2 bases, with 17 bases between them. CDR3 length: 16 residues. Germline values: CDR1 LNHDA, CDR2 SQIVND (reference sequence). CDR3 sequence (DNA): TGTGCCAGTAGAGGGGGGACGGGGAGGGCCTACAATGAGCAGTTCTTC. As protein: CASRGGTGRAYNEQFF.

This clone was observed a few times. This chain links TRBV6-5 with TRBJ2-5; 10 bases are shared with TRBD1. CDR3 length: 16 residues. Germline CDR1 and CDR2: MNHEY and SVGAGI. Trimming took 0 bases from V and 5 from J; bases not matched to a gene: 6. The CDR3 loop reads CASSYSGQGVLETQYF. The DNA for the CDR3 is TGTGCCAGCAGTTACTCCGGACAGGGGGTTTTGGAGACCCAGTACTTC.

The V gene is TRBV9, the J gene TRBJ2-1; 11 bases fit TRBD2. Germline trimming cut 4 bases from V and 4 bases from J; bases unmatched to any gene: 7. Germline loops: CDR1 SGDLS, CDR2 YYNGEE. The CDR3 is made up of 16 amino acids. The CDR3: CASSPRTSGPYNEQFF. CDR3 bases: TGTGCCAGCAGCCCCCGGACTAGCGGGCCATACAATGAGCAGTTCTTC.

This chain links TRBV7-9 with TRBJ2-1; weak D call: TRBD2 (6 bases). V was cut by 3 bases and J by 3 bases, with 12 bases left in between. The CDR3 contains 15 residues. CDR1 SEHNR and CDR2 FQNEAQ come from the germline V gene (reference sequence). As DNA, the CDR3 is TGTGCCAGCAGCTTCCCCCGGGACTTCTACAATGAGCAGTTCTTC. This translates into CASSFPRDFYNEQFF.

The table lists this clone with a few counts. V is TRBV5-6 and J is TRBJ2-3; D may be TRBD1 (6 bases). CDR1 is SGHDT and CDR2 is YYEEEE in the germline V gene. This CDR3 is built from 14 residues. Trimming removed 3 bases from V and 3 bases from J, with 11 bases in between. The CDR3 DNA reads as TGTGCCAGCAGCTCCAAACAGGGAACAGATACGCAGTATTTT. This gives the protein CASSSKQGTDTQYF.

The CDR3 nucleotides read TGTGCCAGCAGCTTTTCGGTGAACACTGAAGCTTTCTTT. This encodes CASSFSVNTEAFF. The V gene is TRBV11-3, the J gene TRBJ1-1, with D unclear. Germline V lookup: CDR1 SGHNT, CDR2 YENEEA. V lost 3 bases and J 0 bases, leaving 5 bases between the germline ends. The CDR3 sequence is 13 residues long.

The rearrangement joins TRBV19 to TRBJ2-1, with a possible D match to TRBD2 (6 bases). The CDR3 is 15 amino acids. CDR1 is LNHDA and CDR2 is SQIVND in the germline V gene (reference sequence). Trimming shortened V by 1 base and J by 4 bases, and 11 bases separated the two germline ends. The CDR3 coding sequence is TGTGCCAGTAGTATAGTTGGAGGGAGGTACAATGAGCAGTTCTTC. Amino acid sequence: CASSIVGGRYNEQFF. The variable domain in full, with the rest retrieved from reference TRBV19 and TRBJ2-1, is DGGITQSPKYLFRKEGQNVTLSCEQNLNHDAMYWYRQDPGQGLRLIYYSQIVNDFQKGDIAEGYSVSREKKESFPLTVTSAQKNPTAFYLCASSIVGGRYNEQFFGPGTRLTVL.

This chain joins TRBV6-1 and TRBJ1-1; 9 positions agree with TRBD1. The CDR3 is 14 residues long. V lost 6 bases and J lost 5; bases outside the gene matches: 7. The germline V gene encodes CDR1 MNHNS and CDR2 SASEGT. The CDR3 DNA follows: TGTGCCAGCAGGTGGGACAGGGCCTTAACTGAAGCTTTCTTT. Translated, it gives CASRWDRALTEAFF.

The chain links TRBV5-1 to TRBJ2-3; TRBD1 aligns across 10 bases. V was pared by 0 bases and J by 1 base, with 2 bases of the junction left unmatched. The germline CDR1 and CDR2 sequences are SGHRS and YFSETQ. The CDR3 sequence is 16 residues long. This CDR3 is CASSLGGTGGTDTQYF. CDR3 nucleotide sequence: TGCGCCAGCAGCTTGGGGGGGACAGGGGGCACAGATACGCAGTATTTT.

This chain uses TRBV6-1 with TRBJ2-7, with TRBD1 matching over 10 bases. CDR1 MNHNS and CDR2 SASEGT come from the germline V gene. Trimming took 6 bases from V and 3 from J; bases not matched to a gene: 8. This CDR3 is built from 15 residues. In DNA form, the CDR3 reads TGTGCCAGCAGCCGACAGGGGGCGAGGGTCTACGAGCAGTACTTC. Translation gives CASSRQGARVYEQYF.

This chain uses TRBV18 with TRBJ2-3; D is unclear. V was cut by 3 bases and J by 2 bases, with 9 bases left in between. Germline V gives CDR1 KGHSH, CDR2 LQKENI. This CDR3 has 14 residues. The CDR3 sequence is CASSPQGATDTQYF. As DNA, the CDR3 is TGTGCCAGCTCACCCCAAGGAGCCACAGATACGCAGTATTTT.

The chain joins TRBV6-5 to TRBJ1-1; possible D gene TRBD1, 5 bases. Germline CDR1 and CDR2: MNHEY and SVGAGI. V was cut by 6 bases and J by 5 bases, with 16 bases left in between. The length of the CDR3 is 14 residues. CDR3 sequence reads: CASRPQGGWTEAFF. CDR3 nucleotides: TGTGCCAGCAGGCCTCAGGGTGGATGGACTGAAGCTTTCTTT.

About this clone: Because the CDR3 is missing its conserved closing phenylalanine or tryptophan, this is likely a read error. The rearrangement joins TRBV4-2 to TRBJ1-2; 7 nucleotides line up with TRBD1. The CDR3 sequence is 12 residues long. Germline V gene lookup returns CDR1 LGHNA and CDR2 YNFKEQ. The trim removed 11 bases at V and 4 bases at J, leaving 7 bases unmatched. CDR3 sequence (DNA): TGTGCCTACCGGGACAGCGGCTATGGCTACACCCTC. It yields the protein CAYRDSGYGYTL.

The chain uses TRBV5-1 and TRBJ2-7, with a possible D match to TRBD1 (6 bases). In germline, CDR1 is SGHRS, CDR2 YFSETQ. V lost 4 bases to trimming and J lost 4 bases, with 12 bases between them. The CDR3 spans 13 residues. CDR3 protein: CASSLQTGYEQYF. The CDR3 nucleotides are TGCGCCAGCAGCCTACAGACAGGTTACGAGCAGTACTTC.

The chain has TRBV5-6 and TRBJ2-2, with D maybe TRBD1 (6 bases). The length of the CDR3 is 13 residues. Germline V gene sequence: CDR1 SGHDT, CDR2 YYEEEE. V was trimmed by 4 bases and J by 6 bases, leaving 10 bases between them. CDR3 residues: CASSLTGSGELFF. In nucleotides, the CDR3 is TGTGCCAGCAGCCTTACAGGGTCCGGGGAGCTGTTTTTT. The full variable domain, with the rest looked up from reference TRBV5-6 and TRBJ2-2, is DAGVTQSPTHLIKTRGQQVTLRCSPKSGHDTVSWYQQALGQGPQFIFQYYEEEERQRGNFPDRFSGHQFPNYSSELNVNALLLGDSALYLCASSLTGSGELFFGEGSRLTVL.

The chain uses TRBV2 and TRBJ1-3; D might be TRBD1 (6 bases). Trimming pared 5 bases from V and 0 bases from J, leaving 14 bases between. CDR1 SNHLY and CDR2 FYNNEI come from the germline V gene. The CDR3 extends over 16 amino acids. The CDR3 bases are TGTGCCAGCAGTAGGACGGACAGCCACTCTGGAAACACCATATATTTT. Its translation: CASSRTDSHSGNTIYF.

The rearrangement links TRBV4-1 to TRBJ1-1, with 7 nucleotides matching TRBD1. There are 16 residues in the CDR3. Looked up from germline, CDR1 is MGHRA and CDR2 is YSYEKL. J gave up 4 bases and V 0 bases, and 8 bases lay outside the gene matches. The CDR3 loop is CASSQERLRGPTEAFF. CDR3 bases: TGCGCCAGCAGCCAAGAACGGTTGAGGGGGCCCACTGAAGCTTTCTTT.

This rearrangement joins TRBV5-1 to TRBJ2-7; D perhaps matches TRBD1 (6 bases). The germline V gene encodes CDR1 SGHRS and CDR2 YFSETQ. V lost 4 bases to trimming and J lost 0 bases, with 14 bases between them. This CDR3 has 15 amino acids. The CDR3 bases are TGCGCCAGCAGCACGGGACACGCAACCTCCTACGAGCAGTACTTC. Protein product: CASSTGHATSYEQYF.

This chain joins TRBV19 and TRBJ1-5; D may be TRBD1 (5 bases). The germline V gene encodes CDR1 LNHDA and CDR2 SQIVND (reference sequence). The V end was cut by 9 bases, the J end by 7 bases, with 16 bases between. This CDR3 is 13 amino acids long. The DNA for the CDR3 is TGTGCCAGCACCCCCGGGGGAAGGCAGCCCCAGCATTTT. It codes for CASTPGGRQPQHF.

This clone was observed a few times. The CDR3 loop reads CASSLNSGEQFF. The CDR3 DNA reads as TGTGCCAGCAGCCTGAACTCCGGTGAGCAGTTCTTC. The rearrangement links TRBV9 to TRBJ2-1, with no clear D. Trimming left V 4 bases short and J 9 bases short, with 11 bases between. Germline V CDR1 and CDR2: SGDLS, YYNGEE. The CDR3 has 12 residues.

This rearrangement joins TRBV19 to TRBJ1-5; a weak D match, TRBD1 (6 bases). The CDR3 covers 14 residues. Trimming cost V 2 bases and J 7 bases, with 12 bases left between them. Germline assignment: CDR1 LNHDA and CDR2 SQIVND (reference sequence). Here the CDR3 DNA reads TGTGCCAGTAGTATACAGGGGCAGGGGCAGCCCCAGCATTTT. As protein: CASSIQGQGQPQHF. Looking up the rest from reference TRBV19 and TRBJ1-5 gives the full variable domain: DGGITQSPKYLFRKEGQNVTLSCEQNLNHDAMYWYRQDPGQGLRLIYYSQIVNDFQKGDIAEGYSVSREKKESFPLTVTSAQKNPTAFYLCASSIQGQGQPQHFGDGTRLSIL.

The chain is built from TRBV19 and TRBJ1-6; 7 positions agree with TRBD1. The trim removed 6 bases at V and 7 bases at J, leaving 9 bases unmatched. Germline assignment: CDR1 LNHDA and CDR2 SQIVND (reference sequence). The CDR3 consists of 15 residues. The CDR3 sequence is CASRIEGASNSPLHF. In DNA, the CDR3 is TGTGCCAGTAGAATTGAGGGGGCGAGCAATTCACCCCTCCACTTT.

CDR3 sequence (DNA): TGCAGCGCCTCTAGCGGGGGGCCTGCCAAAAACATTCAGTACTTC. This translates into CSASSGGPAKNIQYF. This sequence joins TRBV29-1 and TRBJ2-4; 11 bases are a match to TRBD2. V trimming: 7 bases; J trimming: 1 base; junction bases outside the gene matches: 6. The CDR3 loop spans 15 amino acids. The V gene's germline CDR1 is SQVTM and CDR2 ANQGSEA. Filled out from reference TRBV29-1 and TRBJ2-4, the complete variable domain reads SAVISQKPSRDICQRGTSLTIQCQVDSQVTMMFWYRQQPGQSLTLIATANQGSEATYESGFVIDKFPISRPNLTFSTLTVSNMSPEDSSIYLCSASSGGPAKNIQYFGAGTRLSVL.

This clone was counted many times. The CDR3 sequence is CASSSVEQYF. The CDR3 nucleotides are TGTGCCAGCAGTTCCGTTGAGCAGTACTTC. The chain couples TRBV28 to TRBJ2-7; D gene ambiguous. Germline loops: CDR1 MDHEN, CDR2 SYDVKM. The CDR3 covers 10 residues. Between the trimmed V and J ends, which lost 4 bases and 7 bases, there was a span of 5 bases.

CDR3 DNA sequence: TGTGCCAGCAGCTCCCGGGACTCCGGACTAGCGCTAACCTACGAGCAGTACTTC. Translating gives CASSSRDSGLALTYEQYF. The genes are TRBV7-9 and TRBJ2-7; 9 nucleotides match TRBD2. The CDR3 runs 18 residues. V trimming: 4 bases; J trimming: 2 bases; junction bases outside the gene matches: 15. CDR1 and CDR2 (germline): SEHNR, FQNEAQ (reference sequence). The full variable domain, rest sourced from reference TRBV7-9 and TRBJ2-7, is DTGVSQNPRHKITKRGQNVTFRCDPISEHNRLYWYRQTLGQGPEFLTYFQNEAQLEKSRLLSDRFSAERPKGSFSTLEIQRTEQGDSAMYLCASSSRDSGLALTYEQYFGPGTRLTVT.

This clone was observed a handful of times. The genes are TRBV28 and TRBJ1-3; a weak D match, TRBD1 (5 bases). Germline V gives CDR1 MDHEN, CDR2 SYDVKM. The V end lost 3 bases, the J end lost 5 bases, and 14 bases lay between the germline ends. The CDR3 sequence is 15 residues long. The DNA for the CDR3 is TGTGCCAGCAGTTTCACGGGACTAAGAAGAAACACCATATATTTT. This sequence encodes CASSFTGLRRNTIYF.

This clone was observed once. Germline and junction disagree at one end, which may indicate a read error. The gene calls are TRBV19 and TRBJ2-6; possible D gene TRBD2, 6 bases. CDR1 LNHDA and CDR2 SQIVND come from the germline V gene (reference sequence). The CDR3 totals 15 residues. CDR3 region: CASNWRDSGANALTF. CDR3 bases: TGTGCCAGCAATTGGAGGGACTCTGGGGCCAACGCCCTGACTTTC.

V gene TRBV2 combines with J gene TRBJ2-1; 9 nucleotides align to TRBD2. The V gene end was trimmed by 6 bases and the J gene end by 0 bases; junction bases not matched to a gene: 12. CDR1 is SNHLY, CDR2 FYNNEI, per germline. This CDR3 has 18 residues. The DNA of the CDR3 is TGTGCCAGCAGACCCGGGACTAGCTCGTCAAGCTCCTACAATGAGCAGTTCTTC. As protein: CASRPGTSSSSSYNEQFF.

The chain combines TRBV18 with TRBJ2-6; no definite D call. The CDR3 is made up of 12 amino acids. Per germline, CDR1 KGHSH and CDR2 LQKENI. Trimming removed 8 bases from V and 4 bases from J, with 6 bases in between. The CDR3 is CASPEGANVLTF. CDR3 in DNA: TGTGCCAGCCCGGAGGGGGCCAACGTCCTGACTTTC.

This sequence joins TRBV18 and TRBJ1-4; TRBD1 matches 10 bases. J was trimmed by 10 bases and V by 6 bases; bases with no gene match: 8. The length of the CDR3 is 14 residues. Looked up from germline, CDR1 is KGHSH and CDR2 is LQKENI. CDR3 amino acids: CASSSRDRGGKLFF. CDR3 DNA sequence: TGTGCCAGCTCCTCCCGGGACAGGGGTGGAAAACTGTTTTTT.

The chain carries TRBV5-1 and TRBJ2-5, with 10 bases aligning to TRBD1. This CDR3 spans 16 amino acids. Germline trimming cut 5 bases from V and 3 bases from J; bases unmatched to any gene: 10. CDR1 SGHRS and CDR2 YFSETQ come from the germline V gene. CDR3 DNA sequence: TGCGCCAGCAGGGGTACCGGGACAGGGGTAAAAGAGACCCAGTACTTC. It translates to CASRGTGTGVKETQYF.